The rows below give T cell receptor beta chains drawn from one sample of a study of shared clonotypes between healthy human individuals. Generated by immunoSEQ multiplex PCR, the TCRdb table keeps only in-frame clones and is missing some. In the table there are about 1 million clones, roughly 80% of which are singletons. The source material was memory CD4+ T cells sorted from blood. The receptors here all came from a man aged 18 to 29 in good health. Each CDR3 is given with its conserved first and last residue. D genes are given only for firm matches. Size is omitted from some rows. Given values are once, few, many or a class for expanded clones.

D: -; V: TRBV21-1; J: TRBJ2-4; size: -; CDR3: CASSKEGIEAPQNIQYF; DNA: TGTGCCAGCAGCAAAGAGGGTATAGAGGCGCCCCAAAACATTCAGTACTTC
D: TRBD1; V: TRBV11-2; J: TRBJ1-2; size: -; CDR3: CASSQGGQNYGYTF; DNA: TGTGCCAGCAGCCAAGGGGGACAGAACTATGGCTACACCTTC
D: -; V: TRBV2; J: TRBJ2-3; size: -; CDR3: CASSVGGPLTDTQYF; DNA: TGTGCCAGCAGTGTAGGGGGACCTCTCACAGATACGCAGTATTTT
D: -; V: TRBV2; J: TRBJ1-6; size: few; CDR3: CASSPPASPLHF; DNA: TGTGCCAGCAGTCCCCCGGCTTCACCCCTCCACTTT
D: -; V: TRBV7-9; J: TRBJ1-1; size: -; CDR3: CASSLDVGTTEAFF; DNA: TGTGCCAGCAGCTTAGATGTAGGGACCACTGAAGCTTTCTTT
D: TRBD1; V: TRBV29-1; J: TRBJ1-2; size: -; CDR3: CSVQQGTGGYTF; DNA: TGCAGCGTTCAACAGGGGACGGGTGGCTACACCTTC
D: -; V: TRBV10-3; J: TRBJ2-1; size: -; CDR3: CATTSERYEQFF; DNA: TGTGCCACCACTTCGGAGAGGTATGAGCAGTTCTTC
D: -; V: TRBV30; J: TRBJ1-1; size: -; CDR3: CAWSEGDTNTEAFF; DNA: TGTGCCTGGTCCGAGGGAGACACGAACACTGAAGCTTTCTTT
D: TRBD1; V: TRBV19; J: TRBJ2-7; size: -; CDR3: CASSLTGTGDYEQYF; DNA: TGTGCCAGTAGTCTCACCGGGACAGGGGACTACGAGCAGTACTTC
D: -; V: TRBV5-1; J: TRBJ2-5; size: -; CDR3: CASSKGQLEYQETQYF; DNA: TGCGCCAGCAGCAAGGGACAACTTGAGTACCAAGAGACCCAGTACTTC
D: TRBD1; V: TRBV10-3; J: TRBJ2-3; size: -; CDR3: CAISGGTGSTDTQYF; DNA: TGTGCCATCAGTGGCGGGACAGGGAGCACAGATACGCAGTATTTT
D: -; V: TRBV2; J: TRBJ1-2; size: -; CDR3: CASSRLGETTYGYTF; DNA: TGTGCCAGCAGTCGACTCGGGGAAACTACCTATGGCTACACCTTC
D: -; V: TRBV18; J: TRBJ2-2; size: -; CDR3: CASSPPSRANTGELFF; DNA: TGTGCCAGCTCACCACCATCCAGGGCGAACACCGGGGAGCTGTTTTTT
D: -; V: TRBV19; J: TRBJ2-2; size: -; CDR3: CASEGGAGTGELFF; DNA: TGTGCCAGTGAGGGGGGAGCCGGCACCGGGGAGCTGTTTTTT
D: TRBD2; V: TRBV7-9; J: TRBJ2-1; size: once; CDR3: CASSPGTSGLFSLFF; DNA: TGTGCCAGCAGCCCGGGGACTAGCGGCCTATTCAGTCTGTTCTTC
D: -; V: TRBV30; J: TRBJ1-1; size: -; CDR3: CAWSSTVSTEAFF; DNA: TGTGCCTGGAGTTCCACTGTCTCTACTGAAGCTTTCTTT
D: TRBD2; V: TRBV6-1; J: TRBJ2-7; size: -; CDR3: CASRPMTSNYEQYF; DNA: TGTGCCAGCAGACCCATGACTAGCAACTACGAGCAGTACTTC
D: -; V: TRBV9; J: TRBJ1-4; size: few; CDR3: CASSGPPLNEKLFF; DNA: TGTGCCAGCAGCGGGCCCCCCCTCAATGAAAAACTGTTTTTT